The 18 T cell receptor beta chains listed next were all sequenced from one sample in a study of blood T cells in healthy people across ages. Primed by a sample-barcoded 5' primer and a J-beta primer mix, a second PCR proceeded for 7 to 11 cycles. TCRdb fed the 5' RACE reads into MiXCR, producing one record per CDR3 protein. The table includes just under 550,000 distinct CDR3 sequences, under 30% detected once. These data also formed part of another study, on T cells of mothers and their children.

The sample taken for sequencing was blood. These receptors all come from a boy aged 5-17 years in good health.

This clonotype turned up a few times. This sequence joins TRBV20-1 and TRBJ1-6; D unclear. Germline CDR1 DFQATT, CDR2 SNEGSKA (reference sequence). V lost 5 bases, J lost 4 bases, and 12 bases lay in between. CDR3 length: 14 residues. CDR3 sequence reads: CSAPERVYNSPLHF. CDR3 bases: TGCAGTGCTCCCGAGAGGGTGTATAATTCACCCCTCCACTTT.

The chain carries TRBV20-1 and TRBJ2-5; 11 nucleotides agree with TRBD2. From germline, CDR1 is DFQATT and CDR2 SNEGSKA (reference sequence). After removal of 0 bases from V and 2 bases from J, the junction contained 5 bases not matched to a gene. This CDR3 has 16 amino acids. CDR3 loop: CSARDHLAGGQETQYF. CDR3 bases: TGCAGTGCTAGAGATCACCTAGCGGGGGGACAAGAGACCCAGTACTTC.

This clonotype was observed a handful of times. This sequence joins TRBV9 and TRBJ2-5, with D uncertain. With the DNA end fitting TRBJ2-1 better, the J assignment may be wrong. There are 13 residues in the CDR3. The germline CDR1 and CDR2 sequences are SGDLS and YYNGEE. The CDR3 reads CASSVGSSNEQFF. The CDR3 region has the DNA TGTGCCAGCAGCGTAGGAAGTTCTAATGAGCAGTTCTTC.

This clonotype was seen a few times. This chain links TRBV28 with TRBJ2-2; the D is unclear. Germline assignment: CDR1 MDHEN and CDR2 SYDVKM. Trimming took off 3 bases at V and 4 bases at J, with 15 bases between the two ends. This CDR3 comprises 16 residues. The CDR3 DNA follows: TGTGCCAGCAGTTTCTTCTACAGCACGGGCACCGGGGAGCTGTTTTTT. It translates to CASSFFYSTGTGELFF. Filled out from reference TRBV28 and TRBJ2-2, the complete variable domain reads DVKVTQSSRYLVKRTGEKVFLECVQDMDHENMFWYRQDPGLGLRLIYFSYDVKMKEKGDIPEGYSVSREKKERFSLILESASTNQTSMYLCASSFFYSTGTGELFFGEGSRLTVL.

Concerning this clonotype itself: Since no conserved phenylalanine or tryptophan closes the CDR3, a read error is the likely cause. This sequence joins TRBV12-3 or TRBV12-4 and TRBJ2-7; 7 bases map to TRBD2. The CDR3 totals 13 residues. V trimming: 6 bases; J trimming: 7 bases; junction bases outside the gene matches: 9. This CDR3 is CASSPGLVREQYS. The CDR3 nucleotides read TGTGCCAGCAGCCCCGGACTAGTACGGGAGCAGTACTCC.

The chain has TRBV7-2 and TRBJ2-7; D is ambiguous. The CDR3 is 15 amino acids. Germline-derived CDR1 and CDR2 are SGHTA and FQGNSA. The V end lost 1 base, the J end lost 0 bases, and 10 bases lay between the germline ends. DNA of the CDR3: TGTGCCAGCAGCTTAGGACAACCGGGCTCCTACGAGCAGTACTTC. Protein: CASSLGQPGSYEQYF.

The chain joins TRBV30 to TRBJ2-7, with 7 positions matching TRBD1. V gave up 2 bases and J gave up 5 bases; unmatched junction bases: 6. Germline V gene data show CDR1 as GTSNPN and CDR2 as SVGIG (reference sequence). The CDR3 has 13 amino acids. The chain's CDR3 is CAWSITGVDEQYF. The CDR3 DNA reads TGTGCCTGGAGTATCACAGGGGTGGACGAGCAGTACTTC.

This rearrangement joins TRBV6-2 or TRBV6-3 to TRBJ1-5; no definite D call. The V gene's germline CDR1 is MNHEY and CDR2 SVGEGT. The CDR3 extends over 17 amino acids. The ends were cut back, 6 bases at V and 0 bases at J, with 18 bases in the middle. The CDR3 sequence is CASRTTRARYSNQPQHF. In DNA, the CDR3 is TGTGCCAGCAGAACGACGCGAGCGAGATATAGCAATCAGCCCCAGCATTTT.

Comments on this clonotype: Sequence at one end of the junction differs from germline and may be a read error. The rearrangement joins TRBV7-8 to TRBJ2-5; D perhaps matches TRBD2 (5 bases). Germline CDR1 and CDR2: SGHVS and FQNEAQ. The CDR3 is made up of 8 amino acids. The CDR3 spells CASSPGFF. CDR3 coding DNA: TGTGCCAGCAGCCCGGGGTTCTTC. The full variable domain, completed using reference TRBV7-8 and TRBJ2-5, is GAGVSQSPRYKVAKRGQDVALRCDPISGHVSLFWYQQALGQGPEFLTYFQNEAQLDKSGLPSDRFFAERPEGSVSTLKIQRTQQEDSAVYLCASSPGFFGPGTRLLVL.

This clonotype was found a few times. This chain uses TRBV19 with TRBJ1-1; TRBD1 might be the D (6 bases). The ends were cut back, 3 bases at V and 6 bases at J, with 14 bases in the middle. Germline assignment: CDR1 LNHDA and CDR2 SQIVND (reference sequence). The CDR3 totals 14 residues. In DNA, the CDR3 is TGTGCCAGTAGTATTCTGGGGGCGAGATCTGAAGCTTTCTTT. Amino acid sequence: CASSILGARSEAFF.

The genes are TRBV28 and TRBJ1-3; D is ambiguous. In germline, CDR1 is MDHEN, CDR2 SYDVKM. The CDR3 has 13 residues. V was pared by 7 bases and J by 4 bases, with 11 bases between. The CDR3 reads CASNRGGGNTIYF. In nucleotides, the CDR3 is TGTGCCAGCAATCGAGGAGGGGGAAACACCATATATTTT. The full variable domain, its missing parts supplied by reference TRBV28 and TRBJ1-3, is DVKVTQSSRYLVKRTGEKVFLECVQDMDHENMFWYRQDPGLGLRLIYFSYDVKMKEKGDIPEGYSVSREKKERFSLILESASTNQTSMYLCASNRGGGNTIYFGEGSWLTVV.

This chain joins TRBV5-1 and TRBJ1-4; D unclear. The CDR3 runs 15 residues. CDR1 SGHRS and CDR2 YFSETQ come from the germline V gene. V gave up 4 bases and J gave up 1 base, with 11 bases separating them. Here the CDR3 reads CASSLRPLTNEKLFF. DNA of the CDR3: TGCGCCAGCAGCCTCCGGCCGTTAACTAATGAAAAACTGTTTTTT.

This clonotype was detected a few times. V and J are TRBV3-1 and TRBJ2-7; the D gene is possibly TRBD2 (5 bases). Trimming cost V 9 bases and J 1 base, with 25 bases left between them. CDR1 and CDR2 from the germline V gene are LGHDT and YNNKEL (reference sequence). The CDR3 consists of 17 residues. CDR3 in DNA: TGTGCCAGAGAGGGTCCGGCGGGCAAATCCTATTCCTACGAGCAGTACTTC. This codes for CAREGPAGKSYSYEQYF.

The CDR3 is CASSRGPDPRGTEAFF. The CDR3 DNA is TGTGCCAGCAGCCGGGGACCCGACCCTAGAGGGACTGAAGCTTTCTTT. The chain is built from TRBV9 and TRBJ1-1, with D tentatively TRBD1 (5 bases). This CDR3 has 16 residues. Per the germline V gene, CDR1 is SGDLS and CDR2 is YYNGEE. The V end was cut by 4 bases, the J end by 5 bases, with 21 bases between.

This chain connects TRBV7-9 to TRBJ1-2; 11 positions agree with TRBD1. This CDR3 has 15 amino acids. The germline V gene encodes CDR1 SEHNR and CDR2 FQNEAQ (reference sequence). After removal of 1 base from V and 4 bases from J, the junction contained 2 bases not matched to a gene. This chain's CDR3 is CASSLVDRGLYGYTF. CDR3 DNA: TGTGCCAGCAGCTTAGTGGACAGGGGGCTCTATGGCTACACCTTC.

V and J are TRBV4-3 and TRBJ1-3; no reliable D call. Trimming took off 0 bases at V and 0 bases at J, with 9 bases between the two ends. Germline CDR1 LGHNA, CDR2 YSLEER. There are 16 residues in the CDR3. In nucleotides, the CDR3 is TGCGCCAGCAGCCAAGATCCAGACCGCTCTGGAAACACCATATATTTT. It codes for CASSQDPDRSGNTIYF.

The V call is TRBV7-2, the J call TRBJ1-5; 7 bases are a match to TRBD1. Unmatched junction bases numbered 5, after V lost 8 bases and J lost 4 bases. The CDR3 is made up of 13 amino acids. CDR1 is SGHTA, CDR2 FQGNSA, per germline. This CDR3 is CASAQGMNQPQHF. The CDR3 DNA follows: TGTGCCAGCGCACAGGGGATGAATCAGCCCCAGCATTTT. Combining the CDR3 with reference TRBV7-2 and TRBJ1-5 gives the whole variable domain GAGVSQSPSNKVTEKGKDVELRCDPISGHTALYWYRQSLGQGLEFLIYFQGNSAPDKSGLPSDRFSAERTGGSVSTLTIQRTQQEDSAVYLCASAQGMNQPQHFGDGTRLSIL.

In its sample, this clonotype was seen a few times. The chain recombines TRBV5-1 with TRBJ2-6; D unresolved. The CDR3 runs to 15 residues. V was shortened by 4 bases and J by 0 bases, with 8 bases between the two germline ends. The germline V gene has CDR1 SGHRS and CDR2 YFSETQ. CDR3 residues: CASSEARSGANVLTF. The CDR3 DNA is TGCGCCAGCAGCGAAGCACGCTCTGGGGCCAACGTCCTGACTTTC.